The 28 T cell receptor beta chains below come from one sample, sequenced in a study of T-cell memory formation after mild COVID-19. Using its own MiXCR run on the 5' RACE reads, TCRdb lists one record per CDR3 protein. Of about 49,000 distinct CDR3 sequences listed, under 7.5% are singletons. Sequencing used PBMCs or a T cell subset sorted from them (not recorded which). Every receptor here comes from a young man who had mild COVID-19 (a few samples of this study predate the infection). Cell type and time point are not known.

The chain uses TRBV5-1 and TRBJ1-2; 7 bases are a match to TRBD1. The CDR3 length is 18 residues. J gave up 1 base and V 0 bases, and 12 bases lay outside the gene matches. Germline lookup yields CDR1 SGHRS and CDR2 YFSETQ. This CDR3 is CASSLGTPTGLYNYGYTF. CDR3 DNA: TGCGCCAGCAGCTTGGGGACTCCGACAGGGCTGTATAACTATGGCTACACCTTC.

The chain couples TRBV5-1 to TRBJ2-7; D is uncertain. Germline V lookup: CDR1 SGHRS, CDR2 YFSETQ. V lost 0 bases, J lost 6 bases, and 13 bases lay in between. CDR3 length: 14 amino acids. The CDR3 region has the DNA TGCGCCAGCAGCTTGGGACTGGCTGGCCTCGAGCAGTACTTC. Translation gives CASSLGLAGLEQYF.

This clonotype was detected many times. The V call is TRBV7-8, the J call TRBJ2-5; D ambiguous. V was shortened by 7 bases and J by 5 bases, with 23 bases between the two germline ends. This CDR3 has 16 amino acids. The V gene's germline CDR1 is SGHVS and CDR2 FQNEAQ. CDR3 amino acids: CASTYGPSGPAETQYF. CDR3 sequence (DNA): TGTGCCAGCACCTACGGTCCCTCTGGCCCGGCGGAGACCCAGTACTTC.

V usage is TRBV5-4 and J usage is TRBJ1-1; 7 nucleotides line up with TRBD1. V dropped 1 base and J dropped 0; count of bases not matched to a gene: 6. The CDR3 spans 16 residues. CDR1 SGHNT and CDR2 YYREEE come from the germline V gene (reference sequence). In DNA form, the CDR3 reads TGTGCCAGCAGCTTGAGAAGCGGGACAGTGAACACTGAAGCTTTCTTT. Residues: CASSLRSGTVNTEAFF.

The chain joins TRBV6-2 or TRBV6-3 to TRBJ2-2; 7 bases are a match to TRBD1. Germline values: CDR1 MNHEY, CDR2 SVGEGT. This CDR3 comprises 15 residues. Trimming took 4 bases from V and 5 from J; bases not matched to a gene: 7. This CDR3 reads CASSSGTVKTGELFF. As DNA, the CDR3 is TGTGCCAGCAGTTCCGGGACAGTAAAAACCGGGGAGCTGTTTTTT.

This clonotype came up a few times. The chain is built from TRBV10-3 and TRBJ2-3; D might be TRBD1 (6 bases). Trimming cost V 6 bases and J 1 base, with 11 bases left between them. Germline V gives CDR1 ENHRY, CDR2 SYGVKD. The CDR3 loop spans 14 amino acids. The CDR3 DNA sequence: TGTGCCATCAGGGGGCAGGGGCGCACAGATACGCAGTATTTT. Its translation: CAIRGQGRTDTQYF.

This clonotype was seen a few times. The V gene is TRBV18, the J gene TRBJ2-1; 10 bases agree with TRBD2. CDR1 and CDR2 (germline): KGHSH, LQKENI. The CDR3 loop spans 15 amino acids. The J segment lost 7 bases and the V segment lost 6 bases, leaving 9 bases of the junction unmatched. CDR3 sequence (DNA): TGTGCCAGCTCCCGTACTAGCGGGGTCGGGAATGAGCAGTTCTTC. It specifies CASSRTSGVGNEQFF.

The chain links TRBV7-2 to TRBJ2-5; D possibly uses TRBD1 or TRBD2 (6 bases each). V dropped 1 base and J dropped 5 bases, with 14 bases sitting between them. This CDR3 has 15 residues. Germline values: CDR1 SGHTA, CDR2 FQGNSA. Written as DNA, the CDR3 is TGTGCCAGCAGCTTAGATGGGGGGCAGGTTGAGACCCAGTACTTC. This encodes CASSLDGGQVETQYF.

The V call is TRBV7-9, the J call TRBJ2-1, with 10 bases aligning to TRBD1. V shed 2 bases and J 6 bases; nucleotides not matched to a gene: 4. Germline assignment: CDR1 SEHNR and CDR2 FQNEAQ (reference sequence). The CDR3 consists of 15 residues. The CDR3 region has the DNA TGTGCCAGCAGCTTATCCGGGACAGGGGCCAATGAGCAGTTCTTC. This translates into CASSLSGTGANEQFF.

Ten or more counts support this clonotype. The genes are TRBV5-1 and TRBJ1-2, with D possibly being TRBD1 (6 bases). This CDR3 region has 13 residues. CDR1 is SGHRS, CDR2 YFSETQ, per germline. The germline V and J ends were trimmed by 0 bases and 3 bases, with 6 bases remaining between them. CDR3 sequence: CASSLGQDYGYTF. The CDR3 DNA follows: TGCGCCAGCAGCTTGGGACAGGACTATGGCTACACCTTC.

This clonotype was counted only a few times. This rearrangement joins TRBV7-2 to TRBJ1-1; D is perhaps TRBD1 (5 bases). Germline-derived CDR1 and CDR2 are SGHTA and FQGNSA. This CDR3 contains 13 residues. V was cut by 4 bases and J by 1 base, with 7 bases left in between. CDR3 sequence (DNA): TGTGCCAGCAGCTACGGACAGAACACTGAAGCTTTCTTT. Translated: CASSYGQNTEAFF.

This clonotype has only a few counts. The J gene is TRBJ1-6, the V gene TRBV18; D gene uncertain. The CDR3 has 14 residues. Germline CDR1 reads KGHSH; CDR2 reads LQKENI. With 3 bases removed from V and 6 bases from J, the gap between germline ends came to 9 bases. CDR3 protein: CASSPDQINSPLHF. DNA of the CDR3: TGTGCCAGCTCACCGGATCAGATTAATTCACCCCTCCACTTT.

This clonotype has ten or more counts. This chain links TRBV7-2 with TRBJ1-1, with 7 bases aligning to TRBD1. Germline lookup yields CDR1 SGHTA and CDR2 FQGNSA. With V trimmed by 5 bases and J by 5 bases, 8 bases remained unmatched. This CDR3 has 14 residues. CDR3 coding DNA: TGTGCCAGCAGCCCACAGGGGAGAAGGACTGAAGCTTTCTTT. Translated, it gives CASSPQGRRTEAFF.

The sample holds a few counts of this clonotype. The chain couples TRBV18 to TRBJ2-7; 10 bases fit TRBD1. The V segment lost 3 bases and the J segment 7 bases; nucleotides outside the gene matches: 3. CDR3 size: 13 residues. From germline, CDR1 is KGHSH and CDR2 LQKENI. The CDR3 spells CASSPGTGVEQYF. The CDR3 DNA is TGTGCCAGCTCACCCGGGACAGGGGTTGAGCAGTACTTC.

This clonotype has ten or more counts. The gene calls are TRBV6-2 or TRBV6-3 and TRBJ1-2; D is unresolved. CDR3 length: 15 residues. The V gene lost 2 bases and the J gene lost 3 bases, with 13 bases spanning the gap. Per the germline V gene, CDR1 is MNHEY and CDR2 is SVGEGT. The CDR3 DNA reads as TGTGCCAGCAGTTACGGCGCCGGAGGAGACTATGGCTACACCTTC. This sequence encodes CASSYGAGGDYGYTF.

This clonotype was found a few times. CDR3 amino acids: CASSLPGGPDEQFF. The CDR3 nucleotides are TGTGCCAGCAGTTTACCGGGGGGGCCGGATGAGCAGTTCTTC. The chain couples TRBV28 to TRBJ2-1; 8 bases map to TRBD2. With V trimmed by 2 bases and J by 8 bases, 5 bases remained unmatched. CDR3 size: 14 residues. Germline V lookup: CDR1 MDHEN, CDR2 SYDVKM. The variable domain in full, with the rest retrieved from reference TRBV28 and TRBJ2-1, is DVKVTQSSRYLVKRTGEKVFLECVQDMDHENMFWYRQDPGLGLRLIYFSYDVKMKEKGDIPEGYSVSREKKERFSLILESASTNQTSMYLCASSLPGGPDEQFFGPGTRLTVL.

The rearrangement links TRBV5-5 to TRBJ2-7; D is tentatively TRBD1 or TRBD2 (5 bases each). The CDR3 is 15 amino acids. Trimming removed 0 bases from V and 2 bases from J, with 12 bases in between. Germline lookup yields CDR1 SGHKS and CDR2 YYEKEE (reference sequence). The CDR3 here is CASSLGGTDAYEQYV. In DNA form, the CDR3 reads TGTGCCAGCAGCTTGGGAGGGACCGACGCCTACGAGCAGTACGTC.

This chain uses TRBV7-2 with TRBJ2-5; 7 nucleotides line up with TRBD2. The V gene end was trimmed by 5 bases and the J gene end by 5 bases; junction bases not matched to a gene: 17. CDR3 length: 17 amino acids. Germline V lookup: CDR1 SGHTA, CDR2 FQGNSA. For the CDR3, the DNA is TGTGCCAGCAGCCGGATGTTGTTGACGGGGGGAGGGGAGACCCAGTACTTC. Translation: CASSRMLLTGGGETQYF.

This clonotype was detected only a few times. The chain couples TRBV7-9 to TRBJ2-1; D perhaps matches TRBD1 (6 bases). This CDR3 has 17 amino acids. Trimming stripped 5 bases from V and 0 bases from J, with 17 bases between. Looked up from germline, CDR1 is SEHNR and CDR2 is FQNEAQ (reference sequence). In DNA, the CDR3 is TGTGCCAGCAGCCCAAAAGTAGGACAGAGCTCCTACAATGAGCAGTTCTTC. This translates into CASSPKVGQSSYNEQFF.

This clonotype was counted many times. V usage is TRBV5-1 and J usage is TRBJ2-7, with D maybe TRBD2 (6 bases). This CDR3 is 17 amino acids long. Per the germline V gene, CDR1 is SGHRS and CDR2 is YFSETQ. V shed 0 bases and J shed 5 bases, with 21 bases lying between them. Here the CDR3 DNA reads TGCGCCAGCAGCTTGGGCCCACTGGGGACTCCCAGCGACGAGCAGTACTTC. Protein: CASSLGPLGTPSDEQYF.

This clonotype was counted a few times. This chain joins TRBV6-2 or TRBV6-3 and TRBJ1-5; possible D gene TRBD1, 6 bases. V was pared by 7 bases and J by 4 bases, with 20 bases between. The CDR3 length is 16 residues. Germline CDR1 reads MNHEY; CDR2 reads SVGEGT. The CDR3 sequence is CASTKRTAGINQPQHF. DNA of the CDR3: TGTGCCAGCACTAAACGGACAGCGGGGATTAATCAGCCCCAGCATTTT.

There are many counts of this clonotype. DNA for the CDR3: TGTGCCAGCAGCTTAGTAACCAGCGGGGGGTATACGCAGTATTTT. It specifies CASSLVTSGGYTQYF. This chain links TRBV7-2 with TRBJ2-3, with 9 nucleotides matching TRBD2. The CDR3 has 15 residues. V dropped 1 base and J dropped 7; count of bases not matched to a gene: 6. Per the germline V gene, CDR1 is SGHTA and CDR2 is FQGNSA.

The genes are TRBV11-1 and TRBJ2-5; D not resolved. Per germline, CDR1 SGHAT and CDR2 FQDESV (reference sequence). The CDR3 totals 15 residues. The V gene lost 2 bases and the J gene lost 1 base, with 11 bases spanning the gap. CDR3 residues: CASSLQAPIQETQYF. The CDR3 DNA reads as TGTGCCAGCAGCTTACAGGCGCCCATCCAAGAGACCCAGTACTTC.

The table lists this clonotype with many counts. V usage is TRBV4-1 and J usage is TRBJ2-7; 7 positions match TRBD1. Per the germline V gene, CDR1 is MGHRA and CDR2 is YSYEKL. The CDR3 runs to 15 residues. The J segment lost 7 bases and the V segment lost 5 bases, leaving 14 bases of the junction unmatched. CDR3 protein: CASSGSTGRRGEQYV. The CDR3, as DNA: TGCGCCAGCAGCGGGTCGACAGGGCGACGAGGGGAGCAGTACGTC.

The sample holds a few counts of this clonotype. The chain has TRBV4-1 and TRBJ2-4, with a possible D match to TRBD2 (5 bases). The CDR3 spans 16 residues. CDR1 is MGHRA, CDR2 YSYEKL, per germline. V lost 10 bases to trimming and J lost 1 base, with 20 bases between them. In nucleotides, the CDR3 is TGCGCCACCTCGGGTGCGGGCTTTCTGGCCAAAAACATTCAGTACTTC. Its protein is CATSGAGFLAKNIQYF.

The V call is TRBV4-3, the J call TRBJ2-5; TRBD1 aligns across 7 bases. CDR3 length: 15 amino acids. Losses at the gene ends were 0 bases for V and 3 bases for J; bases not matched to a gene: 4. Germline CDR1 LGHNA, CDR2 YSLEER. CDR3: CASSQDLTGKETQYF. The CDR3 nucleotides are TGCGCCAGCAGCCAAGATTTGACAGGGAAAGAGACCCAGTACTTC.

This clonotype was counted at least ten times. The chain is built from TRBV7-2 and TRBJ2-3; D call uncertain. In germline, CDR1 is SGHTA, CDR2 FQGNSA. This CDR3 is built from 17 residues. V gave up 2 bases and J gave up 2 bases, with 17 bases separating them. The CDR3 sequence is CASSLTFGRRPTDTQYF. CDR3 sequence (DNA): TGTGCCAGCAGCTTAACGTTTGGCAGGCGACCCACAGATACGCAGTATTTT.

This clonotype was seen repeatedly, ten times or more. The chain couples TRBV4-1 to TRBJ2-5; unclear D gene. From germline, CDR1 is MGHRA and CDR2 YSYEKL. The CDR3 sequence is 16 residues long. V was clipped by 4 bases and J by 0 bases, with 15 bases between them. CDR3: CASSLQGGLDQETQYF. DNA for the CDR3: TGCGCCAGCAGCCTCCAAGGTGGGCTAGACCAAGAGACCCAGTACTTC.